A selection of T cell receptor beta chains follows, all from one sample in a study of blood T cell repertoires in COVID-19. Measured with immunoSEQ multiplex PCR; TCRdb has only the in-frame clones, and not every one. This table holds approximately 260,000 clones, about 80% found once. Input material: PBMCs or T cells enriched from blood (not recorded which). The receptor set was obtained from a man in his thirties or forties with acute COVID-19. Both conserved end residues are part of each CDR3. D genes are given only for firm matches. Size tells how often a clone was seen (once, few, many) or the class of an expanded clone, and some rows leave it out.

-	-	TRBV19	TRBJ2-1	CASSALRGGASFFEQFF	TGTGCCAGTAGTGCCTTAAGGGGGGGGGCTTCCTTCTTTGAGCAGTTCTTC
TRBD2	-	TRBV9	TRBJ2-1	CASSPRGGYDEQFF	TGTGCCAGCAGCCCCCGGGGGGGATACGATGAGCAGTTCTTC
-	-	TRBV7-8	TRBJ1-4	CASSSPLAGANEKLFF	TGTGCCAGCAGCTCCCCCCTGGCGGGAGCAAATGAAAAACTGTTTTTT
TRBD1	-	TRBV29-1	TRBJ2-2	CSVSGQGRTGELFF	TGCAGCGTTTCGGGACAGGGAAGGACCGGGGAGCTGTTTTTT
TRBD1	-	TRBV5-4	TRBJ1-2	CASSPTGGSTGYTF	TGTGCCAGCAGCCCGACAGGGGGCAGTACCGGCTACACCTTC
-	-	TRBV7-8	TRBJ2-3	CASSFPGNTQYF	TGTGCCAGCAGCTTCCCCGGGAACACGCAGTATTTT
-	-	TRBV18	TRBJ1-4	CASSRQETNEKLFF	TGTGCCAGCTCACGACAGGAAACTAATGAAAAACTGTTTTTT
-	-	TRBV5-1	TRBJ1-4	CASSPEGEKLFF	TGTGCCAGCAGCCCGGAGGGTGAAAAACTGTTTTTT
TRBD1	-	TRBV27	TRBJ2-5	CASSAPGLDRWQETQYF	TGTGCCAGCAGCGCTCCCGGGCTGGACAGGTGGCAAGAGACCCAGTACTTC
-	-	TRBV6-5	TRBJ1-1	CASRPGGTEAFF	TGTGCCAGCAGGCCCGGGGGGACTGAAGCTTTCTTT
TRBD2	-	TRBV3-1/TRBV3-2	TRBJ2-1	CASSQAAAGGPGNEQFF	TGTGCCAGCAGCCAAGCTGCAGCGGGAGGGCCCGGCAATGAGCAGTTCTTC
-	-	TRBV28	TRBJ1-4	CASSSLPYEKLFF	TGTGCCAGCAGTTCCCTCCCCTACGAAAAACTGTTTTTT
TRBD1	-	TRBV9	TRBJ2-5	CASSAGPDRALETQYF	TGTGCCAGCAGCGCCGGCCCGGACAGGGCCCTAGAGACCCAGTACTTC
TRBD2	-	TRBV4-3	TRBJ2-1	CASSQDILAGAYNEQFF	TGCGCCAGCAGCCAAGATATTCTAGCGGGAGCTTACAATGAGCAGTTCTTC
-	once	TRBV19	TRBJ1-2	CASRQTNYGYTF	TGTGCCAGTCGACAGACAAACTATGGCTACACCTTC
TRBD2	-	TRBV15	TRBJ2-3	CATSPRGGRTDTQYF	TGTGCCACCAGCCCCCGGGGGGGCCGGACAGATACGCAGTATTTT
-	-	TRBV6-5	TRBJ2-2	CATLGGNTGELFF	TGTGCCACCCTAGGAGGGAACACCGGGGAGCTGTTTTTT
TRBD1	-	TRBV7-9	TRBJ1-4	CASSQRQGGEKLFF	TGTGCCAGCAGTCAAAGACAGGGGGGAGAAAAACTGTTTTTT
TRBD1	-	TRBV28	TRBJ2-2	CASSIRTGTGELFF	TGTGCCAGCAGTATACGGACAGGGACCGGGGAGCTGTTTTTT
TRBD1	few	TRBV5-1	TRBJ1-4	CASSLQGGPTNEKLFF	TGCGCCAGCAGCCTACAGGGGGGACCAACTAATGAAAAACTGTTTTTT
TRBD1	-	TRBV5-1	TRBJ2-3	CASSLEGGRADTQYF	TGCGCCAGCAGCTTGGAAGGGGGCAGGGCAGATACGCAGTATTTT
-	-	TRBV11-3	TRBJ2-2	CASSPRQVGTGELFF	TGTGCCAGCAGCCCCCGACAGGTCGGCACCGGGGAGCTGTTTTTT
-	-	TRBV11-2	TRBJ1-3	CASSLGGNGNTIYF	TGTGCCAGCAGCTTAGGAGGAAACGGAAACACCATATATTTT
-	-	TRBV23-1	TRBJ1-5	CASSVIYIGGNQPQHF	TGCGCCAGCAGTGTGATTTATATAGGGGGCAATCAGCCCCAGCATTTT
TRBD2	once	TRBV11-2	TRBJ2-2	CASSLLFGGRAEELFF	TGTGCCAGCAGCTTACTCTTCGGCGGGAGGGCCGAGGAGCTGTTTTTT
TRBD2	-	TRBV28	TRBJ2-5	CASRRTQGLAGETQYF	TGTGCCAGCAGAAGGACTCAGGGACTAGCGGGGGAGACCCAGTACTTC